The 6 T cell receptor beta chains presented below share a single source sample, sequenced in a study of blood T cell repertoires in COVID-19. The method was immunoSEQ multiplex PCR; TCRdb's version includes in-frame clones alone and lacks a portion of them. The profile shows 190,000 or so clones, about 89% of them singletons. Material for sequencing was PBMCs or T cells enriched from blood (not recorded which). These receptors all stem from a woman between 18 and 29 years old who had recovered from COVID-19.

This chain uses TRBV19 with TRBJ1-5; D not resolved. CDR1 and CDR2 (germline): LNHDA, SQIVND (reference sequence). The CDR3 is 14 residues long. V lost 3 bases and J 6 bases, leaving 12 bases between the germline ends. The CDR3 spells CASSIEGVFQPQHF. In DNA form, the CDR3 reads TGTGCCAGTAGTATTGAGGGAGTGTTTCAGCCCCAGCATTTT.

Notes on this clone: Other nucleotide sequences in the sample specify the same CDR3. V usage is TRBV28 and J usage is TRBJ1-5, with TRBD1 identical over 7 bases. This CDR3 contains 13 residues. Germline trimming cut 6 bases from V and 5 bases from J; bases unmatched to any gene: 4. Germline V gene lookup returns CDR1 MDHEN and CDR2 SYDVKM. CDR3 sequence reads: CASSRQGYQPQHF. CDR3 nucleotides: TGTGCCAGCAGCAGACAGGGTTATCAGCCCCAGCATTTT.

This rearrangement joins TRBV6-1 to TRBJ1-5, with 7 bases matching TRBD1. This CDR3 comprises 15 residues. Germline values: CDR1 MNHNS, CDR2 SASEGT. Losses at the gene ends were 3 bases for V and 6 bases for J; bases not matched to a gene: 8. CDR3 sequence reads: CASSEPRQGGQPQHF. In DNA form, the CDR3 reads TGTGCCAGCAGTGAGCCCCGACAGGGCGGTCAGCCCCAGCATTTT.

This clone was detected only once. V usage is TRBV7-2 and J usage is TRBJ1-5; TRBD1 agrees at 8 bases. This CDR3 comprises 15 residues. CDR1 SGHTA and CDR2 FQGNSA come from the germline V gene. V lost 4 bases and J lost 0; bases outside the gene matches: 2. The CDR3 bases are TGTGCCAGCAGCTGGACAGGGAATAGCAATCAGCCCCAGCATTTT. Translation: CASSWTGNSNQPQHF.

The V gene is TRBV3-1 (or the pseudogene TRBV3-2), the J gene TRBJ1-2; D might be TRBD1 (6 bases). The germline V and J ends were trimmed by 2 bases and 4 bases, with 11 bases remaining between them. In germline, CDR1 is LGHDT, CDR2 YNNKEL (reference sequence). CDR3 length: 14 amino acids. CDR3 in amino acids: CASSQSVGGYGYTF. Here the CDR3 DNA reads TGTGCCAGCAGCCAATCTGTAGGGGGCTATGGCTACACCTTC.

V is TRBV29-1 and J is TRBJ2-1; 9 bases match TRBD2. Germline CDR1 SQVTM, CDR2 ANQGSEA. This CDR3 has 14 amino acids. Trimming took 4 bases from V and 4 from J; bases not matched to a gene: 5. This chain's CDR3 is CSVVSGGVYNEQFF. The CDR3 DNA follows: TGCAGCGTTGTTAGCGGGGGTGTTTACAATGAGCAGTTCTTC.